This T cell receptor beta chain was documented in a study of cytomegalovirus exposure and HLA in healthy donors. Overall study findings and caveats: Researchers reported that a few CMV-associated chains were confirmed in vitro as CMV antigen-specific.

Germline V lookup: CDR1 MNHEY, CDR2 SMNVEV (reference sequence). V shed 3 bases and J shed 8 bases, with 19 bases lying between them. The length of the CDR3 is 15 residues. This clone was picked up a small number of times. The antigen is not known. 60 Vbeta and 13 Jbeta primers were used in PCR. The repertoire was sequenced with immunoSEQ multiplex PCR; TCRdb's copy has only in-frame clones and lacks some. The sample consists of some 130,000 clones, 70% to 85% of them appearing once. The receptor was isolated from a male donor in good health and CMV-seropositive. The rearrangement links TRBV27 to TRBJ1-2, with a tentative D call TRBD1 (6 bases). Sequencing input: PBMCs. The CDR3 region is CASSFGTGSLLGYTF. The CDR3 coding sequence is TGTGCCAGCAGTTTCGGTACAGGGTCGCTTTTGGGCTACACCTTC.